A single T cell receptor (beta chain) is shown here with its context. These data belong to a study of T cell responses to AZD1222 COVID-19 vaccine. Repertoires were generated with immunoSEQ multiplex PCR, while TCRdb's copy carries only in-frame clones and drops some. The repertoire has roughly 93,000 clones, 80% to 90% of them found once; the top ten carry about 1.5%. The sequence was obtained from an adult in good health. The specimen was peripheral blood, collected on day 0 of AZD1222 vaccination.

The CDR3 nucleotides read TGTGCCAGCAGCTTAATTCAGGGCGGTGAGCAGTTCTTC. Translation: CASSLIQGGEQFF. This chain joins TRBV13 and TRBJ2-1; the D gene is possibly TRBD1 (5 bases). The germline V gene encodes CDR1 PRHDT and CDR2 FYEKMQ (reference sequence). The length of the CDR3 is 13 residues. Between the trimmed V and J ends, which lost 2 bases and 9 bases, there was a span of 11 bases. Full variable domain (remainder filled in from reference TRBV13 and TRBJ2-1): AAGVIQSPRHLIKEKRETATLKCYPIPRHDTVYWYQQGPGQDPQFLISFYEKMQSDKGSIPDRFSAQQFSDYHSELNMSSLELGDSALYFCASSLIQGGEQFFGPGTRLTVL.